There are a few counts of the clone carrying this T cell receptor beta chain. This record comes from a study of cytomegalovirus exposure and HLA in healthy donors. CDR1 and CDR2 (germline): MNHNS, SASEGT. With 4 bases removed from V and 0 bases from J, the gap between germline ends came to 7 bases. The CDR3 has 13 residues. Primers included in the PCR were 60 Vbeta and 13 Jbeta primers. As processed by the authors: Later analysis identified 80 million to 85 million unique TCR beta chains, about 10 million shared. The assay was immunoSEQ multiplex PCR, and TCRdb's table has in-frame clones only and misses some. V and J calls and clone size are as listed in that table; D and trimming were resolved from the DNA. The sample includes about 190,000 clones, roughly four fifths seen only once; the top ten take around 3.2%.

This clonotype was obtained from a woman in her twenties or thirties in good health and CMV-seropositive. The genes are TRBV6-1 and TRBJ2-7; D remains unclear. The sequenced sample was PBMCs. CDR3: CASSGGSSYEQYF. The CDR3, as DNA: TGTGCCAGCAGTGGTGGCAGCTCCTACGAGCAGTACTTC.